This TCR beta chain was recorded in a study of blood T cell repertoires in COVID-19. Study context: PBMCs, B-cell-depleted T cells, or T cells were the source of the cDNA or gDNA that made up the material.

Method: immunoSEQ multiplex PCR; TCRdb's copy keeps in-frame clones and lacks some. The sample includes about 44,000 clones, about 90% of them seen just once. CDR1 and CDR2 (germline): SGHKS, YYEKEE (reference sequence). The length of the CDR3 is 14 residues. V was clipped by 4 bases and J by 5 bases, with 14 bases between them. The specimen sequenced was peripheral blood. The V and J genes are TRBV5-5 and TRBJ2-3, with D tentatively TRBD2 (6 bases). This receptor was taken from a human donor in a cohort sampled during active COVID-19. This chain's CDR3 is CASSQTGVGDTQYF. For the CDR3, the DNA is TGTGCCAGCAGCCAAACGGGAGTTGGAGATACGCAGTATTTT.